One and the same sample provided the 10 T cell receptor beta chains below, sequenced in a study of T-cell reconstitution after alpha-beta-depleted transplantation in children (dated by TCRdb to about 2016). The library was prepared using PCR. Sequenced on an Illumina HiSeq 2500. To normalize quantification of the TCRbeta repertoire, the TCR libraries were built with molecular barcoding that relied on unique molecular identifiers. TCRdb reworked the public reads: Q25 trimming with fastp, MiXCR clone assembly, productive beta chains retained. One record per CDR3 amino acid sequence lists the most common genes and DNA. Across this sample there are roughly 300,000 distinct CDR3 sequences, with approximately 10% seen only once. Of the sample, roughly a quarter is held by the ten largest clones. The label giving this sample's treatment or condition can be read as: allogeneic hematopoietic cell transplantation with graft depleted of TCRalphabeta T cells and CD19 B cells.

The sequences come from peripheral blood, collected 180 days after TCRalphabeta/CD19-depleted stem cell transplant. The receptors derive from a male patient aged 2 to 10 who had a stem cell transplant for chronic granulomatous disease, so the T cells may come from the graft donor.

Many counts were recorded for this clonotype. The CDR3 DNA reads TGTGCCAGCAGCTTAGCGAAAGCGTTGGATACGCAGTATTTT. Its protein is CASSLAKALDTQYF. The chain employs TRBV7-2 and TRBJ2-3, with D uncertain. This CDR3 comprises 14 residues. The V gene's germline CDR1 is SGHTA and CDR2 FQGNSA. Trimming took off 0 bases at V and 6 bases at J, with 10 bases between the two ends.

In its sample, this clonotype was seen many times. The chain is built from TRBV18 and TRBJ2-5, with 14 bases that match TRBD2. The germline CDR1 and CDR2 sequences are KGHSH and LQKENI. This CDR3 region has 17 residues. J lost 3 bases, V lost 3 bases, and 6 bases had no gene match. CDR3 amino acids: CASSPGLAGEDKETQYF. For the CDR3, the DNA is TGTGCCAGCTCACCGGGACTAGCGGGAGAAGACAAAGAGACCCAGTACTTC.

This clonotype came up many times. The chain links TRBV20-1 to TRBJ2-3; D not resolved. CDR3 length: 13 residues. Germline lookup yields CDR1 DFQATT and CDR2 SNEGSKA (reference sequence). As DNA, the CDR3 is TGCACCACACTTGGGTACCGCCCAGATACGCAGTATTTT. Protein sequence: CTTLGYRPDTQYF.

Ten or more counts support this clonotype. This chain uses TRBV20-1 with TRBJ2-1, with a weak D call TRBD2 (5 bases). Trimming removed 0 bases at V and 2 bases at J, with 26 bases between. Germline V gene lookup returns CDR1 DFQATT and CDR2 SNEGSKA (reference sequence). This CDR3 is built from 20 residues. CDR3 bases: TGCAGTGCTAGAGATCGAAGCGGAGTTATAGCTAAAGGGCCCTACAATGAGCAGTTCTTC. Amino acid sequence: CSARDRSGVIAKGPYNEQFF.

At least ten counts were recorded for this clonotype. The chain couples TRBV4-3 to TRBJ2-1, with TRBD2 matching over 8 bases. Losses at the gene ends were 0 bases for V and 15 bases for J; bases not matched to a gene: 7. Germline V gene lookup returns CDR1 LGHNA and CDR2 YSLEER. CDR3 length: 13 amino acids. DNA for the CDR3: TGCGCCAGCAGCCAAGATATGGGACTAGGGGCGTTCTTC. Translated, it gives CASSQDMGLGAFF.

The V call is TRBV5-4, the J call TRBJ1-6, with a weak D call TRBD1 (6 bases). The CDR3 contains 15 residues. Germline values: CDR1 SGHNT, CDR2 YYREEE (reference sequence). Trimming shortened V by 2 bases and J by 9 bases, and 15 bases separated the two germline ends. For the CDR3, the DNA is TGTGCCAGCAGCTTATACAGGGCCCAAGCTTCACCCCTCCACTTT. The encoded protein is CASSLYRAQASPLHF.

At least ten counts were recorded for this clonotype. The CDR3 DNA sequence: TGTGCCAGCAGCCAAGGAAGACGGCAGCCCCAGCATTTT. Translation gives CASSQGRRQPQHF. The J gene is TRBJ1-5, the V gene TRBV3-1; D call uncertain. The CDR3 extends over 13 amino acids. Deletions cut 1 base from V and 7 bases from J, with 8 bases between. Germline-derived CDR1 and CDR2 are LGHDT and YNNKEL (reference sequence).

This clonotype was seen ten or more times. The chain carries TRBV15 and TRBJ2-6; D unclear. The CDR3 is made up of 17 amino acids. V gave up 0 bases and J gave up 0 bases, with 9 bases separating them. Germline assignment: CDR1 LNHNV and CDR2 YYDKDF (reference sequence). CDR3 amino acids: CATSREGRVSGANVLTF. The CDR3 nucleotides read TGTGCCACCAGCAGAGAAGGTCGGGTCTCTGGGGCCAACGTCCTGACTTTC. Full variable domain (missing parts from reference TRBV15 and TRBJ2-6): DAMVIQNPRYQVTQFGKPVTLSCSQTLNHNVMYWYQQKSSQAPKLLFHYYDKDFNNEADTPDNFQSRRPNTSFCFLDIRSPGLGDTAMYLCATSREGRVSGANVLTFGAGSRLTVL.

This clonotype was counted many times. This rearrangement joins TRBV7-8 to TRBJ1-4; D is undetermined. CDR1 is SGHVS and CDR2 is FQNEAQ in the germline V gene. The CDR3 spans 14 residues. Trimming removed 3 bases at V and 7 bases at J, with 12 bases between. CDR3 sequence reads: CASSFNGKIEKLFF. DNA of the CDR3: TGTGCCAGCAGCTTCAACGGGAAGATTGAAAAACTGTTTTTT. The whole variable domain, filled in from reference TRBV7-8 and TRBJ1-4, reads GAGVSQSPRYKVAKRGQDVALRCDPISGHVSLFWYQQALGQGPEFLTYFQNEAQLDKSGLPSDRFFAERPEGSVSTLKIQRTQQEDSAVYLCASSFNGKIEKLFFGSGTQLSVL.

This clonotype was seen repeatedly, ten times or more. V gene TRBV20-1 combines with J gene TRBJ2-7; 9 bases map to TRBD2. The CDR3 length is 14 residues. CDR1 DFQATT and CDR2 SNEGSKA come from the germline V gene (reference sequence). After removal of 5 bases from V and 0 bases from J, the junction contained 5 bases not matched to a gene. CDR3 nucleotides: TGCAGTGCTTATAAGCGGGAGGACTCCTACGAGCAGTACTTC. Residues: CSAYKREDSYEQYF.